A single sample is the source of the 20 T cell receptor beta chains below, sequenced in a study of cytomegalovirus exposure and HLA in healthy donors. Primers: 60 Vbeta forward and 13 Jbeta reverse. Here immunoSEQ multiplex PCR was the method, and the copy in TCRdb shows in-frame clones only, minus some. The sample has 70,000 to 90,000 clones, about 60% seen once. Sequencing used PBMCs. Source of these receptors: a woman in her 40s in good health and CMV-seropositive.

CDR3 DNA: TGTGCCAGCAGTAGCCCCCTAGGGGATGCTCACTATGGCTACACCTTC. It is translated as CASSSPLGDAHYGYTF. The chain employs TRBV5-5 and TRBJ1-2; weak D call: TRBD1 (5 bases). This CDR3 region has 16 residues. With 5 bases removed from V and 3 bases from J, the gap between germline ends came to 20 bases. Per germline, CDR1 SGHKS and CDR2 YYEKEE (reference sequence).

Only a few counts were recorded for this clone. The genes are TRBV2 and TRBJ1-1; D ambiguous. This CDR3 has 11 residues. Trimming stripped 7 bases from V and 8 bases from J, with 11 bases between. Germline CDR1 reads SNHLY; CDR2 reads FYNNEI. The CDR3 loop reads CASTPRWEAFF. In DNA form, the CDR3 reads TGTGCCAGCACACCCCGGTGGGAAGCTTTCTTT. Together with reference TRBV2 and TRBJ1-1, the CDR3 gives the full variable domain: EPEVTQTPSHQVTQMGQEVILRCVPISNHLYFYWYRQILGQKVEFLVSFYNNEISEKSEIFDDQFSVERPDGSNFTLKIRSTKLEDSAMYFCASTPRWEAFFGQGTRLTVV.

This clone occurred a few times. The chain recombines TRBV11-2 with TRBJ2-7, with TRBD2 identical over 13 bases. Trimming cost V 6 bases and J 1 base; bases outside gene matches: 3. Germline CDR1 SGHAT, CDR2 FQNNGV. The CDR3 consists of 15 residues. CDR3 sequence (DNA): TGTGCCAGCAGGGGACTAGCGGGGATATCCTACGAGCAGTACTTC. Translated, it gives CASRGLAGISYEQYF.

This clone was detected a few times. CDR3 residues: CASSRFTQGNEKLFF. CDR3 nucleotides: TGTGCCAGCAGTCGTTTTACGCAGGGTAATGAAAAACTGTTTTTT. V usage is TRBV5-4 and J usage is TRBJ1-4, with a weak D call TRBD1 (5 bases). From germline, CDR1 is SGHNT and CDR2 YYREEE (reference sequence). Trimming shortened V by 5 bases and J by 4 bases, and 15 bases separated the two germline ends. The CDR3 runs 15 residues.

CDR3 in amino acids: CASSRQGARGTGELFF. The CDR3 coding sequence is TGCGCCAGCAGCAGACAGGGGGCGCGAGGCACCGGGGAGCTGTTTTTT. The chain links TRBV5-1 to TRBJ2-2; 10 nucleotides match TRBD1. Germline trimming cut 4 bases from V and 4 bases from J; bases unmatched to any gene: 7. Per germline, CDR1 SGHRS and CDR2 YFSETQ. This CDR3 is built from 16 residues.

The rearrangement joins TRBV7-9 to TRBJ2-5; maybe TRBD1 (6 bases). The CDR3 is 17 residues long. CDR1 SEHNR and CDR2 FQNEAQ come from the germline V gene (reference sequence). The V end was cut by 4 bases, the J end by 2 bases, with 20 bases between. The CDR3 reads CASSSRLGRDIQETQYF. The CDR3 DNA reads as TGTGCCAGCAGCTCTCGATTAGGTCGGGACATACAAGAGACCCAGTACTTC.

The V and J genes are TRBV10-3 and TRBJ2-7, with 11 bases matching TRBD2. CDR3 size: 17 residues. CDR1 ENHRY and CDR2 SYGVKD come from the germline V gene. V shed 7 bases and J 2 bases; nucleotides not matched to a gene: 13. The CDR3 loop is CAITNEGLAATTYEQYF. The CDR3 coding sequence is TGTGCCATCACCAATGAGGGACTAGCGGCTACTACCTACGAGCAGTACTTC.

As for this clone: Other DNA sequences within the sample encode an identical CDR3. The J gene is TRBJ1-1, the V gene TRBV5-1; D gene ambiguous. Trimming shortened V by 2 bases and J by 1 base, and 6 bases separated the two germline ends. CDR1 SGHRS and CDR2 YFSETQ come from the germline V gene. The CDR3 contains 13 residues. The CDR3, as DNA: TGCGCCAGCAGCTTAACGGGGAACACTGAAGCTTTCTTT. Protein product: CASSLTGNTEAFF.

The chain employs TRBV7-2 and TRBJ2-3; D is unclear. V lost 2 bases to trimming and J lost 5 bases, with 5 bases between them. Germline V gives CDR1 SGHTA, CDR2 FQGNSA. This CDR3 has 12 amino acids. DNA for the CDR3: TGTGCCAGCAGCTTATTCCGAGATACGCAGTATTTT. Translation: CASSLFRDTQYF.

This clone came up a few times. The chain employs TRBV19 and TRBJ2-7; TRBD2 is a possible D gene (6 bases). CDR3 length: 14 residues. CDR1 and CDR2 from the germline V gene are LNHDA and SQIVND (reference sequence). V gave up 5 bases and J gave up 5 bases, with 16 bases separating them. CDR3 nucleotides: TGTGCCAGTAGTGACATCGGGAGTCGCGACGAGCAGTACTTC. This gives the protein CASSDIGSRDEQYF.

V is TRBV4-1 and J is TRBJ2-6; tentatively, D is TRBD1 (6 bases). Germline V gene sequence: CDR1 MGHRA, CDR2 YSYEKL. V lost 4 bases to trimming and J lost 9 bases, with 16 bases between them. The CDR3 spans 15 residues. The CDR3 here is CASSPLPGAGNVLTF. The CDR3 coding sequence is TGCGCCAGCAGCCCACTGCCAGGGGCGGGCAACGTCCTGACTTTC.

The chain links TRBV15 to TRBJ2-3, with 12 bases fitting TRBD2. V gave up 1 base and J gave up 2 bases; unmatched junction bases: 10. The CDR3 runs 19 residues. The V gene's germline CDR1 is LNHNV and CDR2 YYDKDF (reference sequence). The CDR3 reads CATSRVPLAGGGSTDTQYF. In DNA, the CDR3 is TGTGCCACCAGCAGAGTACCCCTAGCGGGAGGGGGGTCCACAGATACGCAGTATTTT.

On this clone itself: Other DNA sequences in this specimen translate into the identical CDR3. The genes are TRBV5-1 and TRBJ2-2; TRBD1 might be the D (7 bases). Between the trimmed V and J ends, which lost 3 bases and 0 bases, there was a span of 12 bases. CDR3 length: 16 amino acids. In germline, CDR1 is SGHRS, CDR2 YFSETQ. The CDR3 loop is CASSWGDRPNTGELFF. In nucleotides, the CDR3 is TGCGCCAGCAGCTGGGGGGACAGACCGAACACCGGGGAGCTGTTTTTT.

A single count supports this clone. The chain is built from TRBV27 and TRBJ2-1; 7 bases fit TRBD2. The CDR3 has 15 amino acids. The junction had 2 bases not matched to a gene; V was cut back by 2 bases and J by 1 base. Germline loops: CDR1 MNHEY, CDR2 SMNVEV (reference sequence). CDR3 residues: CASSLLADSYNEQFF. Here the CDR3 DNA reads TGTGCCAGCAGTTTACTAGCGGATTCCTACAATGAGCAGTTCTTC.

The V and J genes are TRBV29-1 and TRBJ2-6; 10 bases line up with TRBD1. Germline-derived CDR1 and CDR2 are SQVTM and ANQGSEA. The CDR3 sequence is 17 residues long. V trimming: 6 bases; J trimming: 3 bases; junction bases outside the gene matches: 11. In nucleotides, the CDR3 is TGCAGCGTAGCACGGGACAGGGGATCAAGTGGGGCCAACGTCCTGACTTTC. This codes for CSVARDRGSSGANVLTF.

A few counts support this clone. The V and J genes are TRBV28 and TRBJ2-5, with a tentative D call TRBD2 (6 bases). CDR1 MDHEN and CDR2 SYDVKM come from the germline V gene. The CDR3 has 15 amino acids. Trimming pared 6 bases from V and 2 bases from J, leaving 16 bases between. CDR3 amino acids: CASSPFGGAQETQYF. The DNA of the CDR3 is TGTGCCAGCAGCCCCTTTGGCGGGGCGCAAGAGACCCAGTACTTC.

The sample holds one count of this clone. CDR3 DNA sequence: TGTGCCACCACGGTACAGGGTCCAGAGACCCAGTACTTC. Translation gives CATTVQGPETQYF. This chain connects TRBV15 to TRBJ2-5, with D tentatively TRBD1 (6 bases). The germline V gene encodes CDR1 LNHNV and CDR2 YYDKDF (reference sequence). This CDR3 has 13 residues. With 7 bases removed from V and 4 bases from J, the gap between germline ends came to 13 bases.

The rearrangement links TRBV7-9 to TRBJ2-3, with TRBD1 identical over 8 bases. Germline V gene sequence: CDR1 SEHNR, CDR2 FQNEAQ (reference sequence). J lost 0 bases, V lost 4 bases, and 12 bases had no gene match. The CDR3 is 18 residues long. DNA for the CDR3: TGTGCCAGCAGCTATATCCGAAACCAGGGGGCTAGCACAGATACGCAGTATTTT. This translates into CASSYIRNQGASTDTQYF.

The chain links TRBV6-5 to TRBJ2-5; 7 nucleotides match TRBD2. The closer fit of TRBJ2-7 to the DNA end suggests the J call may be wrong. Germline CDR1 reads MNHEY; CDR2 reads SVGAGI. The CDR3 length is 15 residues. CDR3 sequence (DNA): TGTGCCAGCAGTTACTCTAGCGGGCAGACCTACGAGCAGTACTTC. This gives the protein CASSYSSGQTYEQYF.

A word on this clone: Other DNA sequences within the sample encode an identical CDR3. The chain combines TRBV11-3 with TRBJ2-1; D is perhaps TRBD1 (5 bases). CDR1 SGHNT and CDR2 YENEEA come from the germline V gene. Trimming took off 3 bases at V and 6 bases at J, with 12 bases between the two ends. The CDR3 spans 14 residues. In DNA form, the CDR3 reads TGTGCCAGCAGCTTTACTGGACAATTCAATGAGCAGTTCTTC. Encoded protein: CASSFTGQFNEQFF.